This TCR beta chain was found in a study of T cell responses to AZD1222 COVID-19 vaccine. Across the whole study: Second doses at about 4 or about 12 weeks were pooled.

Per germline, CDR1 KGHDR and CDR2 SFDVKD. V lost 3 bases to trimming and J lost 4 bases; unmatched junction nucleotides: 4. CDR3 length: 16 residues. In the case of this clone: No antigen is known for it.

Findings of the study overall: The CD4 TCRs associated with vaccination extended across spike and predominated at 160-218 and 743-854. Reportedly, nearly half of unique spike TCRs recognized epitopes outside B.1.351/B.1.1.7 mutations. Spike-specific TCR breadth and depth went up after people got two AZD1222 doses.

The data were produced by immunoSEQ multiplex PCR, yet TCRdb's version contains in-frame clones alone and is incomplete. The sample lists around 200,000 clones, around 90% occurring once. This specimen was peripheral blood, taken on day 0 of AZD1222 vaccination. The TCR originated in an adult in good health. This chain connects TRBV24-1 to TRBJ2-1; 11 bases line up with TRBD2. The CDR3, as DNA: TGTGCCACCAGTGATCTCACTAGCGGGGGATACAATGAGCAGTTCTTC. This translates into CATSDLTSGGYNEQFF.